The next 9 T cell receptor beta chains were all read from a single sample in a study of blood T cell repertoires in COVID-19. Data came from immunoSEQ multiplex PCR; TCRdb stores just in-frame clones and leaves some out. The table includes 250,000 to 300,000 clones, about 86% detected once. The sample consisted of PBMCs or T cells enriched from blood (not recorded which). The receptors originated from a man aged 45-65 years who had recovered from COVID-19.

This clone was observed a few times. The J gene is TRBJ2-1, the V gene TRBV4-3; 14 bases fit TRBD2. The CDR3 is made up of 17 amino acids. Germline CDR1 LGHNA, CDR2 YSLEER. V lost 0 bases and J lost 10; bases outside the gene matches: 8. DNA for the CDR3: TGCGCCAGCAGCCAAGATATCGGACTAGCGGGAGGAGGGGAGCAGTTCTTC. Its translation: CASSQDIGLAGGGEQFF.

V is TRBV5-1 and J is TRBJ1-4, with 8 bases that match TRBD1. Germline assignment: CDR1 SGHRS and CDR2 YFSETQ. The CDR3 totals 14 residues. V lost 5 bases to trimming and J lost 4 bases; unmatched junction nucleotides: 4. CDR3 in DNA: TGCGCCAGCAGGCCCACAGGGGGTAATGAAAAACTGTTTTTT. Protein: CASRPTGGNEKLFF.

This chain joins TRBV28 and TRBJ2-7; the D gene is possibly TRBD1 (7 bases). Germline CDR1 is MDHEN and CDR2 is SYDVKM. There are 14 residues in the CDR3. The V end was cut by 6 bases, the J end by 0 bases, with 12 bases between. The CDR3 loop is CASSRQGLSYEQYF. The CDR3 DNA follows: TGTGCCAGCAGCAGACAGGGACTCTCCTACGAGCAGTACTTC.

The V and J genes are TRBV5-1 and TRBJ1-5; 7 positions match TRBD1. The CDR3 sequence is 15 residues long. The germline gives CDR1 SGHRS, CDR2 YFSETQ. The V and J ends lost 0 bases and 4 bases, in that order; junction bases with no gene match: 4. In DNA, the CDR3 is TGCGCCAGCAGCTTGGACGGGACAGATAATCAGCCCCAGCATTTT. Translated, it gives CASSLDGTDNQPQHF.

A note on this clone: Additional DNA sequences in this sample encode the identical CDR3. The rearrangement uses TRBV5-1 and TRBJ1-2; TRBD1 agrees at 7 bases. Germline assignment: CDR1 SGHRS and CDR2 YFSETQ. J lost 4 bases, V lost 0 bases, and 3 bases had no gene match. The CDR3 length is 14 residues. CDR3 in amino acids: CASSLGQGLYGYTF. The DNA for the CDR3 is TGCGCCAGCAGCTTGGGACAGGGACTCTATGGCTACACCTTC.

This chain joins TRBV7-2 and TRBJ1-6; D not certain. V was trimmed by 5 bases and J by 7 bases, leaving 15 bases between them. The CDR3 runs to 15 residues. In germline, CDR1 is SGHTA, CDR2 FQGNSA. CDR3 in amino acids: CASSGTQAGNSPLHF. The CDR3 DNA reads as TGTGCCAGCAGCGGAACCCAGGCGGGGAATTCACCCCTCCACTTT.

This chain connects TRBV9 to TRBJ1-3, with no clear D. The V end lost 4 bases, the J end lost 0 bases, and 14 bases lay between the germline ends. The germline gives CDR1 SGDLS, CDR2 YYNGEE. The CDR3 is 16 amino acids. The CDR3 loop reads CASSPRGDNSGNTIYF. CDR3 nucleotides: TGTGCCAGCAGCCCCCGCGGGGATAACTCTGGAAACACCATATATTTT.

The chain carries TRBV6-5 and TRBJ2-7; D remains unclear. Trimming stripped 4 bases from V and 7 bases from J, with 8 bases between. Germline V gene sequence: CDR1 MNHEY, CDR2 SVGAGI. The CDR3 has 11 residues. This CDR3 reads CASSSYLEQYF. The CDR3 DNA sequence: TGTGCCAGCAGTTCCTACCTAGAGCAGTACTTC.

The rearrangement uses TRBV3-1 (or the pseudogene TRBV3-2) and TRBJ2-7; the D gene is possibly TRBD2 (6 bases). The CDR3 extends over 12 amino acids. Trimming pared 1 base from V and 5 bases from J, leaving 6 bases between. Germline CDR1 and CDR2: LGHDT and YNNKEL (reference sequence). CDR3 in DNA: TGTGCCAGCAGCCAAGGCGGGGACGAGCAGTACTTC. This encodes CASSQGGDEQYF.